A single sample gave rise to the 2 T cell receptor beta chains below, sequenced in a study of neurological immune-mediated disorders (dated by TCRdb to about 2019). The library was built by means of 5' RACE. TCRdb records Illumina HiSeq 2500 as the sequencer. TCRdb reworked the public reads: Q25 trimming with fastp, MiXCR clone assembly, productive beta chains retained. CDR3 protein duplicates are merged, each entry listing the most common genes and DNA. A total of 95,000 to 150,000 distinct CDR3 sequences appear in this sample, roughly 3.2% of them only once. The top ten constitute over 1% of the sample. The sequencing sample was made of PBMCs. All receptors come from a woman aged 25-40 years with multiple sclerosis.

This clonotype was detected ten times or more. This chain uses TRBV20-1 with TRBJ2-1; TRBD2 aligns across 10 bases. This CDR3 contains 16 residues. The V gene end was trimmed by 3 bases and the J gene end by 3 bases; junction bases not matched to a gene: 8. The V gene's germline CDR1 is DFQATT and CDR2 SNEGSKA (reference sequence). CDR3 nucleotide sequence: TGCAGTGCTAGTTCGCTAGCGGGAGTTCTCTACAATGAGCAGTTCTTC. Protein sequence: CSASSLAGVLYNEQFF.

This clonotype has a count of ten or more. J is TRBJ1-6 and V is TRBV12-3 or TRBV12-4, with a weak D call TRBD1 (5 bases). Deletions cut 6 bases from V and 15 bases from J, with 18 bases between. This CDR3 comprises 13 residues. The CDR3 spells CASSSDKSVVLHF. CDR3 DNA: TGTGCCAGCAGCTCGGACAAATCAGTGGTCCTCCACTTT.